This T cell receptor (beta chain) appears in the sequencing data of a study of OX40 agonist ivuxolimab in advanced cancers. V was pared by 4 bases and J by 7 bases, with 17 bases of the junction left unmatched. The CDR3 has 17 amino acids. Only in-frame clones appear in the TCRdb table, and some are missing; sequencing was by immunoSEQ multiplex PCR. The sample lists tens of thousands of clones; 90% were seen once. Comment on this clone: Antigen: not known.

Findings and caveats of the study: Patients who responded partially at 0.1-3.0 mg/kg showed clonal expansion ranking among the lowest.

Sample: CD4+ or CD8+ T cells sorted from blood, taken in a trial of the OX40 agonist ivuxolimab. The receptor was isolated from an adult with an advanced solid tumor such as melanoma, head and neck, liver or kidney cancer. The V call is TRBV23-1, the J call TRBJ2-5; 8 bases are a match to TRBD2. TRBV23-1 is sorted into the ORF group, with uncertain function. In nucleotides, the CDR3 is TGCGCCAGCAGTCGCCAAATCGGGGGGGGGCGCCCCGGGACCCAGTACTTC. Translating gives CASSRQIGGGRPGTQYF.